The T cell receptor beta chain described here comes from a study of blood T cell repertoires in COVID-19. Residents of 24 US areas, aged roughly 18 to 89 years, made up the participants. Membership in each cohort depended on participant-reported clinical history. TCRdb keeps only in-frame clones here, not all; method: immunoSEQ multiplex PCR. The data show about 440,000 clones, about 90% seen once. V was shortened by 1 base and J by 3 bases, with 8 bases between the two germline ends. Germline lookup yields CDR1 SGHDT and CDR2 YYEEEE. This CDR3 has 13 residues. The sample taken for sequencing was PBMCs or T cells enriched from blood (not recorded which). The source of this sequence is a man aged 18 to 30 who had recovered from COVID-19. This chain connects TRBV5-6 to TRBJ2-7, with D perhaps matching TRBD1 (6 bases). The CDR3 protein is CASSLTGSYEQYF. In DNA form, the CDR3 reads TGTGCCAGCAGCTTGACAGGGAGCTACGAGCAGTACTTC. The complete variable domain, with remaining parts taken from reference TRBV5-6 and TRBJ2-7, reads DAGVTQSPTHLIKTRGQQVTLRCSPKSGHDTVSWYQQALGQGPQFIFQYYEEEERQRGNFPDRFSGHQFPNYSSELNVNALLLGDSALYLCASSLTGSYEQYFGPGTRLTVT.